A selection of T cell receptor beta chains follows, all from one sample in a study of response to subunit inactivated influenza vaccine. Each CDR3 protein gets one entry after TCRdb re-called the RT-PCR reads with MiXCR. There are under 850,000 distinct CDR3 sequences in the sample; around 20% occur only once, and roughly a tenth lies in the top ten. Sample: PBMCs from blood, taken around 5 days after vaccination. The receptors shown here come from a middle-aged man who received an inactivated influenza vaccine. Both conserved end residues are part of each CDR3. The order of the fields is J gene, V gene, CDR3 protein.

TRBJ1-4 TRBV5-1 CASSSQGPPNEKLFF
TRBJ2-2 TRBV20-1 CSASYGGDGELFF
TRBJ1-3 TRBV10-3 CAISDGVGSLGNTIYF
TRBJ1-6 TRBV4-1 CASSQKRDSNSPLHF
TRBJ2-1 TRBV28 CASSATSGSVYNEQFF
TRBJ2-3 TRBV24-1 CATAEEGTTDTQYF
TRBJ2-7 TRBV7-9 CASSPNRAGSEQYF
TRBJ2-6 TRBV18 CASSSASVSGANVLTF
TRBJ1-6 TRBV5-1 CASSLANLGSNSPLHF
TRBJ2-1 TRBV2 CASSGQGRRNEQFF
TRBJ2-5 TRBV15 CATSIRTGPGETQYF
TRBJ1-1 TRBV7-9 CASSTRQGGVAFF
TRBJ2-6 TRBV12-3/TRBV12-4 CASREQGISGANVLTF
TRBJ2-3 TRBV30 CAWTNGGIDGDTQYF
TRBJ2-7 TRBV29-1 CSVVTGTGGYEQYF
TRBJ2-1 TRBV4-1 CASSQDPRASGGNEQFF
TRBJ1-1 TRBV11-2 CASSLAGQLNTEAFF
TRBJ2-7 TRBV10-3 CAIGLQGNDEQYF
TRBJ1-2 TRBV9 CASSVFPRDGYTF
TRBJ2-1 TRBV7-2 CASSSIENVQFF
TRBJ2-1 TRBV6-1 CASGRTMGGYNEQFF
TRBJ2-2 TRBV7-2 CASTLGGTGELFF
TRBJ1-2 TRBV12-3/TRBV12-4 CASTPMGGLYGYTF
TRBJ2-7 TRBV20-1 CSARAGQDEQYF
TRBJ2-1 TRBV29-1 CSVARINEQFF
TRBJ1-1 TRBV19 CASSIPGAANTEAFF
TRBJ2-5 TRBV12-3/TRBV12-4 CASSFGLAGAETQYF